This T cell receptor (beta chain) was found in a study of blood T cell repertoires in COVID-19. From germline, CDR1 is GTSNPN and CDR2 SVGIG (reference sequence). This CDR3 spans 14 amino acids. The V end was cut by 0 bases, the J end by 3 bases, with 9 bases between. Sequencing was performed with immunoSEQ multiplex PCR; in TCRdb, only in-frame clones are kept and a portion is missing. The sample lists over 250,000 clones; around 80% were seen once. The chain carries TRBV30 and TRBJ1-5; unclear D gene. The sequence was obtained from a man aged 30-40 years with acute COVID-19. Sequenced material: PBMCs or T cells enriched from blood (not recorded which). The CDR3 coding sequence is TGTGCCTGGAGTGTACGGCAGGTCAATCAGCCCCAGCATTTT. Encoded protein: CAWSVRQVNQPQHF.